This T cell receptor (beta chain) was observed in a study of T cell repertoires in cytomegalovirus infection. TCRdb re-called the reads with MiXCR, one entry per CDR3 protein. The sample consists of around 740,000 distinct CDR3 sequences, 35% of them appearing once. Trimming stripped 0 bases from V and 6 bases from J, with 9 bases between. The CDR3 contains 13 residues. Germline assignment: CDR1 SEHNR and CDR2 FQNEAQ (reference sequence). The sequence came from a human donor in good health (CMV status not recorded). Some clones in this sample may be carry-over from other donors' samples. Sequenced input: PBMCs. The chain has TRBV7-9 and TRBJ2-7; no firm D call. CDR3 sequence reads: CASSLAAPLEQYF. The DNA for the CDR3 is TGTGCCAGCAGCTTAGCGGCCCCTCTCGAGCAGTACTTC.